Listed here are 27 T cell receptor beta chains from one sample, sequenced in a study of T cell repertoires in cytomegalovirus infection. Using its own MiXCR run on the reads, TCRdb lists one record per CDR3 protein. This table holds 69,000 or so distinct CDR3 sequences, about 26% found once. Which antigens these TCRs recognize remains unknown. The starting material was CD8+ T cells from cultured PBMCs, obtained from culture after CMV antigen stimulation. The origin of the receptors is a human donor in good health (CMV status not recorded). Some clones in this sample may be carry-over from other donors' samples.

Only a few counts were recorded for this clonotype. The chain is built from TRBV5-5 and TRBJ1-5, with 8 bases aligning to TRBD1. CDR1 and CDR2 (germline): SGHKS, YYEKEE (reference sequence). J was trimmed by 6 bases and V by 10 bases; bases with no gene match: 15. CDR3 length equals 15 residues. The CDR3, as DNA: TGTGCCGGTCTTGAGACAGGGGATAAAATTCAGCCCCAGCATTTT. This encodes CAGLETGDKIQPQHF.

This clonotype was found many times. This chain connects TRBV12-3 or TRBV12-4 to TRBJ2-3, with D possibly TRBD2 on 5 matching bases. The length of the CDR3 is 16 residues. V lost 4 bases and J 2 bases, leaving 16 bases between the germline ends. In DNA form, the CDR3 reads TGTGCCAGCAGTTCATCTCTAGCCGTTGACACAGATACGCAGTATTTT. This codes for CASSSSLAVDTDTQYF.

The V and J genes are TRBV20-1 and TRBJ2-7, with 11 bases lining up with TRBD1. CDR3 length equals 15 residues. V lost 3 bases to trimming and J lost 7 bases; unmatched junction nucleotides: 11. The germline CDR1 and CDR2 sequences are DFQATT and SNEGSKA (reference sequence). Here the CDR3 DNA reads TGCAGTGCTAGGGAATCAGGACAGGGGGCGGATGAGCAGTACTTC. Its protein is CSARESGQGADEQYF.

As regards this clonotype: A single base separates this from a much larger clone, so it may be a read error. The chain recombines TRBV6-6 with TRBJ2-3; possible D gene TRBD1, 7 bases. From germline, CDR1 is MNHNY and CDR2 SVGAGI (reference sequence). The CDR3 is 16 residues long. V lost 5 bases, J lost 2 bases, and 17 bases lay in between. In nucleotides, the CDR3 is TGTGCCAGCAGTCACACTAGCAGGGGGGCCACAGATACGCAGTATTTT. It codes for CASSHTSRGATDTQYF.

This clonotype was detected only a few times. The V and J genes are TRBV6-2 or TRBV6-3 and TRBJ2-7; tentative D call: TRBD2 (5 bases). Deletions cut 2 bases from V and 7 bases from J, with 12 bases between. In germline, CDR1 is MNHEY, CDR2 SVGEGT. This CDR3 contains 13 residues. The CDR3 spells CASSYPGGREQYF. As DNA, the CDR3 is TGTGCCAGCAGTTACCCCGGCGGGCGAGAGCAGTACTTC.

J is TRBJ2-1 and V is TRBV7-2; 10 positions agree with TRBD2. V dropped 1 base and J dropped 6; count of bases not matched to a gene: 6. Per germline, CDR1 SGHTA and CDR2 FQGNSA. This CDR3 contains 16 residues. CDR3 DNA: TGTGCCAGCAGCTTAGGGGCAGCGGGAGGGTTCAATGAGCAGTTCTTC. The encoded protein is CASSLGAAGGFNEQFF.

This clonotype was seen more than once but under ten times. The genes are TRBV27 and TRBJ2-2; D uncertain. The CDR3 consists of 12 residues. The ends were cut back, 2 bases at V and 4 bases at J, with 2 bases in the middle. The germline V gene has CDR1 MNHEY and CDR2 SMNVEV (reference sequence). The CDR3 DNA sequence: TGTGCCAGCAGTTTACGCACCGGGGAGCTGTTTTTT. It encodes CASSLRTGELFF.

The J gene is TRBJ2-7, the V gene TRBV4-3; 9 positions match TRBD1. Germline V gene sequence: CDR1 LGHNA, CDR2 YSLEER. V was clipped by 0 bases and J by 4 bases; unmatched bases: 4. CDR3 length: 15 amino acids. CDR3 region: CASSQEQGASYEQYF. The CDR3 nucleotides read TGCGCCAGCAGCCAAGAACAGGGGGCCTCTTACGAGCAGTACTTC.

V and J are TRBV11-3 and TRBJ2-1, with D hard to call. V lost 3 bases to trimming and J lost 2 bases, with 11 bases between them. CDR1 is SGHNT, CDR2 YENEEA, per germline. CDR3 length: 15 amino acids. In nucleotides, the CDR3 is TGTGCCAGCAGCTTTGGTCGTCCACCCTACAATGAGCAGTTCTTC. Protein sequence: CASSFGRPPYNEQFF.

This rearrangement joins TRBV6-2 or TRBV6-3 to TRBJ1-1; D might be TRBD1 (6 bases). V dropped 6 bases and J dropped 6 bases, with 14 bases sitting between them. There are 13 residues in the CDR3. The germline CDR1 and CDR2 sequences are MNHEY and SVGEGT. In DNA form, the CDR3 reads TGTGCCAGCAGCCAAACAGGGATTGCTGAAGCTTTCTTT. This sequence encodes CASSQTGIAEAFF.

This clonotype has a count of ten or more. The chain recombines TRBV7-9 with TRBJ2-7; the match to TRBD1 covers 7 bases. Trimming cost V 5 bases and J 3 bases; bases outside gene matches: 4. The CDR3 contains 13 residues. CDR1 is SEHNR, CDR2 FQNEAQ, per germline (reference sequence). The CDR3 DNA reads as TGTGCCAGCAGCCCTGGGACAGACTACGAGCAGTACTTC. Its translation: CASSPGTDYEQYF.

This clonotype was detected only a few times. V usage is TRBV20-1 and J usage is TRBJ2-6; D gene ambiguous. V was trimmed by 5 bases and J by 2 bases, leaving 10 bases between them. The CDR3 spans 14 residues. Germline-derived CDR1 and CDR2 are DFQATT and SNEGSKA (reference sequence). The CDR3 bases are TGCAGTGCTCCTACAACCACTGGGGCCAACGTCCTGACTTTC. Residues: CSAPTTTGANVLTF.

V usage is TRBV4-1 and J usage is TRBJ2-2, with TRBD1 matching over 7 bases. The V gene end was trimmed by 0 bases and the J gene end by 5 bases; junction bases not matched to a gene: 9. The CDR3 is 17 residues long. The germline V gene encodes CDR1 MGHRA and CDR2 YSYEKL. CDR3 nucleotides: TGCGCCAGCAGCCAAGATGGTGGGGCAGGGGGAACCGGGGAGCTGTTTTTT. Amino acids: CASSQDGGAGGTGELFF.

V gene TRBV15 combines with J gene TRBJ1-1; TRBD1 might be the D (5 bases). Per germline, CDR1 LNHNV and CDR2 YYDKDF (reference sequence). V was trimmed by 7 bases and J by 0 bases, leaving 12 bases between them. The CDR3 spans 14 residues. The CDR3 sequence: CATTPGRLNTEAFF. The CDR3 DNA follows: TGTGCCACCACCCCGGGACGTTTGAACACTGAAGCTTTCTTT.

The V call is TRBV30, the J call TRBJ2-3; D perhaps matches TRBD2 (6 bases). Trimming left V 8 bases short and J 4 bases short, with 16 bases between. Germline V gene sequence: CDR1 GTSNPN, CDR2 SVGIG (reference sequence). CDR3 length: 13 amino acids. In nucleotides, the CDR3 is TGTGCCCAGGAGGGCAGGGTCGCAGATACGCAGTATTTT. It yields the protein CAQEGRVADTQYF.

This clonotype was recorded at least ten times. The rearrangement links TRBV19 to TRBJ1-2, with D possibly TRBD1 on 6 matching bases. Germline assignment: CDR1 LNHDA and CDR2 SQIVND (reference sequence). The CDR3 is 14 residues long. V gave up 3 bases and J gave up 7 bases, with 15 bases separating them. The CDR3 DNA follows: TGTGCCAGTAGTATCATCAGGGGTGATGGTGGCTACACCTTC. It translates to CASSIIRGDGGYTF.

In this sample, this clonotype turned up a few times. The V gene is TRBV7-6, the J gene TRBJ2-6; D unclear. CDR3 length: 16 residues. V was cut by 5 bases and J by 1 base, with 12 bases left in between. Looked up from germline, CDR1 is SGHVS and CDR2 is FNYEAQ. CDR3 bases: TGTGCCAGCAGCCGAAGGGTGGATTCTGGGGCCAACGTCCTGACTTTC. Translated, it gives CASSRRVDSGANVLTF.

This clonotype occurred a few times. The chain links TRBV10-3 to TRBJ2-7, with 14 bases matching TRBD2. The CDR3 runs to 18 residues. Looked up from germline, CDR1 is ENHRY and CDR2 is SYGVKD. The trim removed 4 bases at V and 1 base at J, leaving 9 bases unmatched. The CDR3 DNA reads TGTGCCATCAGTGTGTGGACTAGCGGGAGGCACGATTCCTACGAGCAGTACTTC. Translated: CAISVWTSGRHDSYEQYF.

This clonotype was observed a handful of times. The rearrangement joins TRBV2 to TRBJ1-5; tentatively, D is TRBD1 (5 bases). Per the germline V gene, CDR1 is SNHLY and CDR2 is FYNNEI. The CDR3 consists of 14 residues. Trimming shortened V by 7 bases and J by 5 bases, and 15 bases separated the two germline ends. The CDR3 is CASTLGQGYQPQHF. DNA for the CDR3: TGTGCCAGCACCCTTGGGCAGGGCTATCAGCCCCAGCATTTT.

This clonotype was seen many times. The rearrangement links TRBV25-1 to TRBJ2-5, with a weak D call TRBD2 (5 bases). CDR3 length equals 15 residues. With 0 bases removed from V and 1 base from J, the gap between germline ends came to 9 bases. Germline CDR1 MGHDK, CDR2 SYGVNS. CDR3 residues: CASSEYRRRQETQYF. CDR3 DNA: TGTGCCAGCAGTGAATACCGGAGGCGCCAAGAGACCCAGTACTTC.

The chain couples TRBV27 to TRBJ1-2, with D perhaps TRBD1 (6 bases). The germline V gene has CDR1 MNHEY and CDR2 SMNVEV (reference sequence). This CDR3 contains 14 residues. The V end lost 0 bases, the J end lost 8 bases, and 13 bases lay between the germline ends. The CDR3 DNA follows: TGTGCCAGCAGTTTATCAGCAGGGGCCTGGGGCTACACCTTC. Translated: CASSLSAGAWGYTF.

V and J are TRBV7-3 and TRBJ1-1; D is undetermined. CDR1 is SGHTA, CDR2 FQGTGA, per germline. The CDR3 length is 14 residues. V was trimmed by 0 bases and J by 4 bases, leaving 9 bases between them. The CDR3 sequence is CASSLTAGFTEAFF. The CDR3 DNA sequence: TGTGCCAGCAGCTTAACAGCAGGTTTCACTGAAGCTTTCTTT. Together with reference TRBV7-3 and TRBJ1-1, the CDR3 gives the full variable domain: GAGVSQTPSNKVTEKGKYVELRCDPISGHTALYWYRQSLGQGPEFLIYFQGTGAADDSGLPNDRFFAVRPEGSVSTLKIQRTERGDSAVYLCASSLTAGFTEAFFGQGTRLTVV.

This chain links TRBV4-3 with TRBJ1-5; 10 bases match TRBD1. Germline V gene data show CDR1 as LGHNA and CDR2 as YSLEER. The CDR3 is 15 residues long. V shed 1 base, J shed 6 bases, and the junction held 3 bases outside the gene matches. The CDR3: CASSQGGTGVQPQHF. In nucleotides, the CDR3 is TGCGCCAGCAGCCAAGGTGGGACAGGGGTTCAGCCCCAGCATTTT.

The chain recombines TRBV18 with TRBJ2-1; D remains ambiguous. Germline CDR1 KGHSH, CDR2 LQKENI. V shed 3 bases and J shed 7 bases, with 7 bases lying between them. The CDR3 contains 12 residues. The CDR3 loop reads CASSPPWNEQFF. For the CDR3, the DNA is TGTGCCAGCTCACCTCCCTGGAATGAGCAGTTCTTC. The complete variable domain, with remaining parts taken from reference TRBV18 and TRBJ2-1, reads NAGVMQNPRHLVRRRGQEARLRCSPMKGHSHVYWYRQLPEEGLKFMVYLQKENIIDESGMPKERFSAEFPKEGPSILRIQQVVRGDSAAYFCASSPPWNEQFFGPGTRLTVL.

This clonotype was observed a few times. The chain carries TRBV28 and TRBJ2-5; TRBD1 matches at 8 bases. This CDR3 comprises 15 residues. CDR1 is MDHEN and CDR2 is SYDVKM in the germline V gene. With 3 bases clipped from V and 3 bases from J, the junction kept 6 bases outside the gene matches. The CDR3: CASSFPSTGEETQYF. Here the CDR3 DNA reads TGTGCCAGCAGTTTCCCCTCGACAGGGGAAGAGACCCAGTACTTC.

In its sample, this clonotype was seen many times. V is TRBV7-3 and J is TRBJ2-7; weak D call: TRBD2 (6 bases). There are 15 residues in the CDR3. Germline V gene sequence: CDR1 SGHTA, CDR2 FQGTGA. Trimming took 1 base from V and 3 from J, leaving 13 bases between them. CDR3 bases: TGTGCCAGCAGCTTAAACGGGAGCCCAATCTACGAGCAGTACTTC. It yields the protein CASSLNGSPIYEQYF.

The table lists this clonotype with many counts. The rearrangement links TRBV6-1 to TRBJ2-1, with TRBD2 matching over 13 bases. Germline CDR1 and CDR2: MNHNS and SASEGT. The CDR3 totals 24 residues. With V trimmed by 2 bases and J by 5 bases, 27 bases remained unmatched. CDR3 bases: TGTGCCAGCAGTGAACGCTCCAGCAACACCTTGACTAGCGGGGGGCCTTGGGGGGACAATGAGCAGTTCTTC. Its protein is CASSERSSNTLTSGGPWGDNEQFF.